These 6 T cell receptor beta chains were sequenced from one sample in a study of blood T cell repertoires in COVID-19. Generated by immunoSEQ multiplex PCR, the TCRdb table keeps only in-frame clones and is missing some. The sample lists about 180,000 clones, around 83% occurring once. Sequences were obtained from peripheral blood. The receptors derive from a woman between 65 and 79 years old with COVID-19, enrolled during active disease.

The V gene is TRBV7-3, the J gene TRBJ2-2, with TRBD1 as a possible D gene (6 bases). V lost 5 bases to trimming and J lost 4 bases, with 11 bases between them. This CDR3 is 14 amino acids long. Germline V CDR1 and CDR2: SGHTA, FQGTGA. The CDR3 coding sequence is TGTGCCAGCAGCGTTGACAGGCTCACCGGGGAGCTGTTTTTT. Amino acids: CASSVDRLTGELFF.

The rearrangement uses TRBV18 and TRBJ2-2; tentatively, D is TRBD1 (6 bases). The germline V gene has CDR1 KGHSH and CDR2 LQKENI. V dropped 2 bases and J dropped 8 bases, with 12 bases sitting between them. The CDR3 runs to 14 residues. Written as DNA, the CDR3 is TGTGCCAGCTCACCAACTACAGGGATTGGGGAGCTGTTTTTT. This translates into CASSPTTGIGELFF. Drawing the rest from reference TRBV18 and TRBJ2-2, the complete variable domain is NAGVMQNPRHLVRRRGQEARLRCSPMKGHSHVYWYRQLPEEGLKFMVYLQKENIIDESGMPKERFSAEFPKEGPSILRIQQVVRGDSAAYFCASSPTTGIGELFFGEGSRLTVL.

V gene TRBV27 combines with J gene TRBJ1-2, with D perhaps TRBD1 (6 bases). Between the trimmed V and J ends, which lost 4 bases and 4 bases, there was a span of 10 bases. This CDR3 contains 13 residues. CDR1 is MNHEY, CDR2 SMNVEV, per germline (reference sequence). The CDR3 loop is CASSSIGGYGYTF. CDR3 nucleotides: TGTGCCAGCAGTTCGATAGGGGGCTATGGCTACACCTTC.

The CDR3 bases are TGTGCCAGCAGCTTACTGGGGGGAAGCTATGGCTACACCTTC. It translates to CASSLLGGSYGYTF. V is TRBV7-9 and J is TRBJ1-2; D may be TRBD1 (5 bases). V was trimmed by 2 bases and J by 4 bases, leaving 11 bases between them. The germline V gene encodes CDR1 SEHNR and CDR2 FQNEAQ (reference sequence). This CDR3 is built from 14 residues.

The chain employs TRBV7-2 and TRBJ2-7; the match to TRBD2 covers 8 bases. The germline gives CDR1 SGHTA, CDR2 FQGNSA. The CDR3 has 15 residues. J gave up 7 bases and V 2 bases, and 10 bases lay outside the gene matches. Here the CDR3 reads CASSLQTGGPREQYF. DNA of the CDR3: TGTGCCAGCAGCTTACAGACGGGAGGGCCGAGGGAGCAGTACTTC. Full variable domain (remainder filled in from reference TRBV7-2 and TRBJ2-7): GAGVSQSPSNKVTEKGKDVELRCDPISGHTALYWYRQSLGQGLEFLIYFQGNSAPDKSGLPSDRFSAERTGGSVSTLTIQRTQQEDSAVYLCASSLQTGGPREQYFGPGTRLTVT.

This clone was counted between two and nine times. V is TRBV5-4 and J is TRBJ1-1; 7 positions match TRBD1. Germline CDR1 and CDR2: SGHNT and YYREEE (reference sequence). J gave up 3 bases and V 4 bases, and 12 bases lay outside the gene matches. The length of the CDR3 is 16 residues. Here the CDR3 DNA reads TGTGCCAGCAGCGCATCGATCGGGACAGTTGACACTGAAGCTTTCTTT. Translation: CASSASIGTVDTEAFF.